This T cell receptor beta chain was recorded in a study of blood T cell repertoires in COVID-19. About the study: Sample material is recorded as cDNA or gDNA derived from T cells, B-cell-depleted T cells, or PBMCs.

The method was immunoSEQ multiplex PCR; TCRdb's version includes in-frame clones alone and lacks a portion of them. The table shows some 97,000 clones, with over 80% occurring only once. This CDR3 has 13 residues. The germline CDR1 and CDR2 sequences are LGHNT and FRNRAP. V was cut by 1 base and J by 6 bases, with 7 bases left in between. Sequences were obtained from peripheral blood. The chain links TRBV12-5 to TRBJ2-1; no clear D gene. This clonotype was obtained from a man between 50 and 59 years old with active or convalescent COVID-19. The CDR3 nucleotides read TGTGCTAGTGGTTTGGCCTCCCTCAATGAGCAGTTCTTC. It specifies CASGLASLNEQFF.